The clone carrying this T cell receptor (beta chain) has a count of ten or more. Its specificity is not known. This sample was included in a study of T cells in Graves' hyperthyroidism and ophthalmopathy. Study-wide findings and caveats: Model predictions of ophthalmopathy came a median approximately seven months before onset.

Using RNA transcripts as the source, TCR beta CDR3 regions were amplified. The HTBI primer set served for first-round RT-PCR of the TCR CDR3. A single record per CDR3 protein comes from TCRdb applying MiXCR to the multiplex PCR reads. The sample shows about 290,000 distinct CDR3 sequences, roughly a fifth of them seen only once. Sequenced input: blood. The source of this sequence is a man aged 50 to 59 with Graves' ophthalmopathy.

CDR3 bases: TGTGCCAGCAGCTTACCTGGCGGGAGCTCCTACAATGAGCAGTTCTTC. Encoded protein: CASSLPGGSSYNEQFF. The chain recombines TRBV11-2 with TRBJ2-1, with 7 bases matching TRBD2. Germline trimming cut 2 bases from V and 0 bases from J; bases unmatched to any gene: 4. Germline assignment: CDR1 SGHAT and CDR2 FQNNGV. CDR3 length equals 16 residues.